Listed below are T cell receptor beta chains from one sample, sequenced in a study of T cell responses to AZD1222 COVID-19 vaccine. Clones were sequenced by immunoSEQ multiplex PCR, and TCRdb holds only the in-frame ones, with some missing. Of around 150,000 clones in the sample, over 65% are singletons; the top ten hold approximately 4%. Sequencing used peripheral blood, obtained on day 0 of AZD1222 vaccination. These receptors were taken from an adult in good health. The CDR3 runs from the conserved cysteine through the conserved F or W. A D gene is named only where the DNA matches it firmly. Size is stated for part of the rows, as once, few or many counts, or as a class when the clone is expanded.

size,V,J,D,CDR3,DNA
.,TRBV10-3,TRBJ1-1,.,CAISEPRGEAFF,TGTGCCATCAGTGAGCCCCGGGGAGAAGCTTTCTTT
.,TRBV28,TRBJ1-2,TRBD1,CASSSQGARGYTF,TGTGCCAGCAGTTCCCAGGGGGCGCGAGGCTACACCTTC
.,TRBV12-5,TRBJ1-2,TRBD1,CASGLANTGVNGYTF,TGTGCTAGTGGTTTGGCCAACACAGGGGTGAATGGCTACACCTTC
.,TRBV19,TRBJ2-2,TRBD2,CASILAGTGELFF,TGTGCCAGTATCCTAGCGGGGACCGGGGAGCTGTTTTTT
once,TRBV11-2,TRBJ1-1,.,CASSPRLRLNTEAFF,TGTGCCAGCAGCCCGAGGTTGCGGTTGAACACTGAAGCTTTCTTT
.,TRBV5-1,TRBJ2-2,.,CASSLYVTGELFF,TGCGCCAGCAGCTTGTATGTCACCGGGGAGCTGTTTTTT
once,TRBV28,TRBJ1-1,.,CASSLGGSTEAFF,TGTGCCAGCAGTTTAGGGGGATCCACTGAAGCTTTCTTT
.,TRBV10-3,TRBJ2-1,.,CAISGGTDRPYNEQFF,TGTGCCATCAGTGGCGGGACAGATCGGCCCTACAATGAGCAGTTCTTC
.,TRBV30,TRBJ1-6,TRBD1,CAWIRAGGNSPLHF,TGTGCCTGGATACGGGCAGGGGGCAATTCACCCCTCCACTTT
.,TRBV5-1,TRBJ1-1,TRBD1,CASSYNTGQGMTEAFF,TGCGCCAGCAGCTACAATACGGGACAGGGGATGACTGAAGCTTTCTTT
.,TRBV18,TRBJ1-4,TRBD1,CASSPDRGPEKLFF,TGTGCCAGCTCACCGGACAGGGGTCCGGAAAAACTGTTTTTT
.,TRBV2,TRBJ1-1,TRBD1,CASSINPGTANTEAFF,TGTGCCAGCAGTATCAATCCCGGGACAGCGAACACTGAAGCTTTCTTT
.,TRBV20-1,TRBJ1-2,.,CSARTVGYTF,TGCAGTGCACGGACAGTAGGCTACACCTTC
once,TRBV28,TRBJ2-2,.,CASSPRGGDYGELFF,TGTGCCAGCAGTCCTCGAGGGGGAGACTACGGGGAGCTGTTTTTT
.,TRBV2,TRBJ2-5,.,CARSGASETQYF,TGTGCCAGATCCGGAGCGTCGGAGACCCAGTACTTC
few,TRBV30,TRBJ2-1,.,CAALEVTGIGEFF,TGTGCCGCCCTGGAGGTGACAGGTATCGGCGAGTTCTTC
.,TRBV6-5,TRBJ2-1,TRBD2,CASSPLAGGYNEQFF,TGTGCCAGCAGTCCGTTAGCGGGGGGTTACAATGAGCAGTTCTTC
few,TRBV5-1,TRBJ2-1,.,CASRGGPSYNEQFF,TGCGCCAGCCGCGGGGGCCCCTCCTACAATGAGCAGTTCTTC
.,TRBV11-3,TRBJ2-1,TRBD2,CASSLTSGGAWNEQFF,TGTGCCAGCAGTTTGACTAGCGGGGGAGCTTGGAATGAGCAGTTCTTC
.,TRBV12-3/TRBV12-4,TRBJ2-1,.,CASKDYQEQFF,TGTGCCAGCAAAGACTACCAGGAGCAGTTCTTC
.,TRBV5-5,TRBJ1-1,.,CASTAARGRNTEAFF,TGTGCCAGCACCGCTGCCCGCGGGCGGAACACTGAAGCTTTCTTT
.,TRBV6-5,TRBJ1-4,.,CASRGYDEKLFF,TGTGCCAGCAGAGGGTACGATGAAAAACTGTTTTTT
.,TRBV9,TRBJ2-4,TRBD1,CASSPLGTGGQNIQYF,TGTGCCAGCAGCCCCTTAGGGACAGGGGGCCAAAACATTCAGTACTTC
.,TRBV19,TRBJ1-1,.,CASSIGGAPTNTEAFF,TGTGCCAGTAGTATTGGGGGTGCCCCCACGAACACTGAAGCTTTCTTT
.,TRBV19,TRBJ1-2,.,CASSMDQGSLYGYTF,TGTGCCAGTAGTATGGATCAGGGTTCTCTTTATGGCTACACCTTC
few,TRBV7-9,TRBJ1-3,TRBD1,CASSPPTGEGNTIYF,TGTGCCAGCAGCCCACCGACAGGGGAGGGAAACACCATATATTTT
once,TRBV5-1,TRBJ1-1,.,CASSPTHLNTEAFF,TGCGCCAGCAGCCCGACGCATTTGAACACTGAAGCTTTCTTT
few,TRBV29-1,TRBJ1-5,TRBD1,CSVETGGNQPQHF,TGCAGCGTTGAAACAGGGGGGAATCAGCCCCAGCATTTT
.,TRBV4-1,TRBJ1-5,TRBD1,CASSQSGGNQPQHF,TGCGCCAGCAGCCAGTCAGGGGGTAACCAGCCCCAGCATTTT
.,TRBV28,TRBJ1-5,TRBD1,CASSLNRGGQPQHF,TGTGCCAGCAGTCTTAACAGGGGCGGACAGCCCCAGCATTTT
.,TRBV7-3,TRBJ2-2,.,CASSIDPAGTGELFF,TGTGCCAGCAGCATAGACCCGGCAGGGACCGGGGAGCTGTTTTTT
.,TRBV9,TRBJ2-2,.,CASSVGLPTGELFF,TGTGCCAGCAGCGTGGGATTGCCCACCGGGGAGCTGTTTTTT
.,TRBV12-5,TRBJ2-1,.,CASGLVGTHNEQFF,TGTGCTAGTGGTTTGGTAGGGACACACAATGAGCAGTTCTTC
.,TRBV7-2,TRBJ1-1,.,CASSLNRADTEAFF,TGTGCCAGCAGCTTAAACAGGGCAGACACTGAAGCTTTCTTT
.,TRBV19,TRBJ1-3,.,CASRGGFFIPSSGNTIYF,TGTGCCAGTCGGGGGGGATTCTTCATACCCAGCTCTGGAAACACCATATATTTT
.,TRBV5-4,TRBJ2-5,TRBD2,CASSLAGLEETQYF,TGTGCCAGCAGCTTGGCGGGACTAGAGGAGACCCAGTACTTC
.,TRBV28,TRBJ2-1,.,CASSPYNEQFF,TGTGCCAGCAGTCCCTACAATGAGCAGTTCTTC
few,TRBV6-5,TRBJ1-6,TRBD1,CASRTGGSYNSPLHF,TGTGCCAGCAGGACAGGGGGCTCCTATAATTCACCCCTCCACTTT
.,TRBV2,TRBJ1-6,.,CASTQGWGSPLHF,TGTGCCAGCACCCAAGGTTGGGGTTCACCCCTCCACTTT
.,TRBV27,TRBJ1-5,.,CASSFGDSNQPQHF,TGTGCCAGCAGTTTTGGGGACAGCAATCAGCCCCAGCATTTT
.,TRBV28,TRBJ1-2,.,CASSPYAYGYTF,TGTGCCAGCAGTCCCTATGCTTATGGCTACACCTTC
.,TRBV28,TRBJ1-5,.,CASSSYQPQHF,TGTGCCAGCAGTTCCTATCAGCCCCAGCATTTT
.,TRBV19,TRBJ1-5,.,CASTPRGAPGIQPQHF,TGTGCCAGTACTCCCCGGGGCGCGCCTGGGATTCAGCCCCAGCATTTT
.,TRBV3-1/TRBV3-2,TRBJ1-1,.,CASSRRTATLEAFF,TGTGCCAGCAGCCGGAGGACAGCAACGCTTGAAGCTTTCTTT
.,TRBV3-1/TRBV3-2,TRBJ2-2,TRBD2,CASSQDTSSGAHELFF,TGTGCCAGCAGCCAAGATACCTCTAGCGGGGCCCATGAGCTGTTTTTT
few,TRBV20-1,TRBJ1-2,.,CSASSGANYGYTF,TGCAGTGCTAGTTCAGGAGCTAACTATGGCTACACCTTC